Sequencing of this TCR beta chain was carried out in a study of blood T cell repertoires in COVID-19. As processed by the authors: Amplification with reference gene primers provided the estimates of nucleated cell counts. Libraries were prepared by immunoSEQ multiplex PCR; TCRdb keeps only in-frame clonotypes and omits some of them. V, J and clone size are taken as reported in that table, and D and trimming were inferred from the DNA itself. The table has about 250,000 clones, 70% to 90% seen once. Participants were placed into cohorts based on the clinical history they reported. All recovered Cohort 3 donors got two negative PCRs, got clearance, or saw symptom resolution. Trimming took 0 bases from V and 4 from J, leaving 10 bases between them. Germline V gene lookup returns CDR1 LGHDT and CDR2 YNNKEL (reference sequence). The CDR3 spans 15 residues.

The clonotype originates from a woman aged 25 to 39 who had recovered from COVID-19. The material sequenced was PBMCs or T cells enriched from blood (not recorded which). This chain joins TRBV3-1 (or the pseudogene TRBV3-2) and TRBJ2-1; D unclear. DNA for the CDR3: TGTGCCAGCAGCCAAGATCTCCCCAGATACAATGAGCAGTTCTTC. Translated, it gives CASSQDLPRYNEQFF.